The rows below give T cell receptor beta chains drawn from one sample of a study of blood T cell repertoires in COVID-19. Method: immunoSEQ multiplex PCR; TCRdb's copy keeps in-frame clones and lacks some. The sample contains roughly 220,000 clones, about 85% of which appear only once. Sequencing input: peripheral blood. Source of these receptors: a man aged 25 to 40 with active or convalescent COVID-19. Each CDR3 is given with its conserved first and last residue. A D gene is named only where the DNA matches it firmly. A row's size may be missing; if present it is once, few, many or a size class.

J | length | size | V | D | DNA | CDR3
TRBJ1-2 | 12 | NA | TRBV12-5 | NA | TGTGCTAGTGGTACCCTATACTATGGCTACACCTTC | CASGTLYYGYTF
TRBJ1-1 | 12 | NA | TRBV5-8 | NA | TGTGCCAGCAGCTTGGGAGGGCCTGAAGCTTTCTTT | CASSLGGPEAFF
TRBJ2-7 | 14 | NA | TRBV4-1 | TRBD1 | TGCGCCAGCAACCCGGGACAGGGCTTGTACGAGCAGTACTTC | CASNPGQGLYEQYF
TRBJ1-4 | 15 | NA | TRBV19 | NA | TGTGCCAGTAGTATACTGGGCAGATCGGGGGAAAAACTGTTTTTT | CASSILGRSGEKLFF
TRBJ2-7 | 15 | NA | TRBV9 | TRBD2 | TGTGCCAGCAGCGTAGGGACTAGCGGAACCTACGAGCAGTACTTC | CASSVGTSGTYEQYF
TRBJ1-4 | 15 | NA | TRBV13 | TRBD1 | TGTGCCAGCTCCTTAACCGGGACAGGGGGTGAAAAACTGTTTTTT | CASSLTGTGGEKLFF
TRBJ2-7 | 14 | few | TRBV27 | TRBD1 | TGTGCCAGCAGTGTCCGGGACAGGGCCTACGAGCAGTACTTC | CASSVRDRAYEQYF
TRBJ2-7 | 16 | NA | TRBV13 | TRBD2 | TGTGCCAGCAGCCACCCCGGGGGGGAGGAGAAGTACGAGCAGTACTTC | CASSHPGGEEKYEQYF
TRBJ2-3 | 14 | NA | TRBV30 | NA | TGTGCCTGGAGTGTAAACAGGGGCACAGATACGCAGTATTTT | CAWSVNRGTDTQYF
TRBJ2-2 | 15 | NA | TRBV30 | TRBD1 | TGTGCCTGGAGCTTCCCGGGACAGGGTACCGGGGAGCTGTTTTTT | CAWSFPGQGTGELFF
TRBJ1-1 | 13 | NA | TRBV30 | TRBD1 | TGTGCCTGGGCCCGACAGGGGAACACTGAAGCTTTCTTT | CAWARQGNTEAFF
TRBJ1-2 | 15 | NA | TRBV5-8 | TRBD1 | TGTGCCAGCAGCAAGGGACAGACAGCGAACTATGGCTACACCTTC | CASSKGQTANYGYTF
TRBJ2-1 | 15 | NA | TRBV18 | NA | TGTGCCAGCTCACCGGGCCATGGGGCTGAGAATGAGCAGTTCTTC | CASSPGHGAENEQFF
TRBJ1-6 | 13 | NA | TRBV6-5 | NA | TGTGCCAGCAATTCGGTTAGAAATTCACCCCTCCACTTT | CASNSVRNSPLHF
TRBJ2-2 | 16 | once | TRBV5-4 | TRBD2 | TGTGCCAGCAGCTTAGCGGGGGGGAGAAACACCGGGGAGCTGTTTTTT | CASSLAGGRNTGELFF
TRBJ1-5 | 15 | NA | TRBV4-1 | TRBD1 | TGCGCCAGCAGCCTAACCGACAGGGACAATCAGCCCCAGCATTTT | CASSLTDRDNQPQHF
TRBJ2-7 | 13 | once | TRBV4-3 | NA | TGCGCCAGCAGCCAAGATAGAGGGAGAGAGCAGTACTTC | CASSQDRGREQYF